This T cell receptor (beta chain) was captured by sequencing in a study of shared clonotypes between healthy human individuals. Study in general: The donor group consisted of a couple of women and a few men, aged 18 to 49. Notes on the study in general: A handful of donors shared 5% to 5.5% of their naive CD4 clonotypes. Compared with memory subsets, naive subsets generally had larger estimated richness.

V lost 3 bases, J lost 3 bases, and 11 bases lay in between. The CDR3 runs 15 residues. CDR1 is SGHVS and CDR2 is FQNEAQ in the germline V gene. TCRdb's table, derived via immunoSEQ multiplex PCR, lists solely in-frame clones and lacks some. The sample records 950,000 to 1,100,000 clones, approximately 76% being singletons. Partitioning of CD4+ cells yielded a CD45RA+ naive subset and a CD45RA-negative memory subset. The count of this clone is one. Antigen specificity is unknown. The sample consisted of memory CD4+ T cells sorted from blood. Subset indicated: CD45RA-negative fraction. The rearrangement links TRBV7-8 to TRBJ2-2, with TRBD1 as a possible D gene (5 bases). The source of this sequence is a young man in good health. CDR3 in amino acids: CASSLERGDTGELFF. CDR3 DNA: TGTGCCAGCAGCTTGGAAAGGGGCGACACCGGGGAGCTGTTTTTT.